One sample yielded the 9 T cell receptor beta chains listed below, sequenced in a study of CD8+ T cells in alopecia areata (dated by TCRdb to the late 2010s). What the treatment or condition label conveys for this sample: oral pan-JAK inhibitor, 5-10 mg twice daily. Library prep was done by the immunoSEQ multiplex PCR assay. RNA was extracted from all samples and reverse transcribed into cDNA as template for TCR sequencing. TCRdb mirrors the immuneACCESS table, restricted to in-frame sequences. Some clones are absent from its copies; in checked studies, under half trace to an unresolved V gene, and the reason for the others is unknown. This sample comprises 50,000 to 65,000 clones, around 42% of them detected only once. Roughly 22% of the sample rests with the top ten. The input for sequencing was CD8+ T cells sorted from blood, taken at approximately week 39, from a patient treated with tofacitinib. Receptors originate from a human donor with alopecia areata.

This clone was seen only a few times. The rearrangement uses TRBV2 and TRBJ2-4; possibly TRBD2 for D (6 bases). The CDR3 has 12 amino acids. Trimming stripped 6 bases from V and 7 bases from J, with 10 bases between. In germline, CDR1 is SNHLY, CDR2 FYNNEI. CDR3 DNA sequence: TGTGCCAGCAGCGGGAGTAGGAACATTCAGTACTTC. This gives the protein CASSGSRNIQYF.

The V gene is TRBV7-9, the J gene TRBJ2-3; 8 positions agree with TRBD2. There are 13 residues in the CDR3. Germline V CDR1 and CDR2: SEHNR, FQNEAQ (reference sequence). Germline trimming cut 11 bases from V and 14 bases from J; bases unmatched to any gene: 18. For the CDR3, the DNA is TGTGCCGGGGCGGCTAGCGGGTCCCTAAGCCCGTATTTT. Translated, it gives CAGAASGSLSPYF. The full variable domain, its missing parts supplied by reference TRBV7-9 and TRBJ2-3, is DTGVSQNPRHKITKRGQNVTFRCDPISEHNRLYWYRQTLGQGPEFLTYFQNEAQLEKSRLLSDRFSAERPKGSFSTLEIQRTEQGDSAMYLCAGAASGSLSPYFGPGTRLTVL.

The gene calls are TRBV11-2 and TRBJ2-1; D gene ambiguous. This CDR3 region has 12 residues. Trimming removed 2 bases at V and 3 bases at J, with 2 bases between. Germline values: CDR1 SGHAT, CDR2 FQNNGV. The chain's CDR3 is CASSLYYNEQFF. CDR3 nucleotide sequence: TGTGCCAGCAGCTTATACTACAATGAGCAGTTCTTC.

J is TRBJ2-1 and V is TRBV19, with 7 bases identical to TRBD1. Germline assignment: CDR1 LNHDA and CDR2 SQIVND (reference sequence). The trim removed 7 bases at V and 3 bases at J, leaving 6 bases unmatched. The CDR3 totals 14 residues. The CDR3: CASTHRGGYNEQFF. The CDR3, as DNA: TGTGCCAGTACCCACAGGGGCGGCTACAATGAGCAGTTCTTC.

This clone was seen once. The rearrangement links TRBV15 to TRBJ2-7, with a possible D match to TRBD1 (5 bases). CDR1 is LNHNV, CDR2 YYDKDF, per germline (reference sequence). V lost 1 base and J lost 1, with 8 bases in between. The CDR3 length is 14 residues. The CDR3 DNA reads TGTGCCACCAGCAGAGCAGGGTTGTCCTACGAGCAGTACTTC. Protein: CATSRAGLSYEQYF.

This rearrangement joins TRBV19 to TRBJ2-1; D might be TRBD2 (5 bases). V was clipped by 10 bases and J by 5 bases, with 12 bases between them. The CDR3 is made up of 12 amino acids. Germline V gene sequence: CDR1 LNHDA, CDR2 SQIVND (reference sequence). CDR3 nucleotides: TGTGCCACCGTACTAGGGAACAATGAGCAGTTCTTC. Its protein product is CATVLGNNEQFF.

This clone was seen a handful of times. This chain connects TRBV9 to TRBJ2-1; D is ambiguous. Per germline, CDR1 SGDLS and CDR2 YYNGEE. Trimming removed 0 bases from V and 10 bases from J, with 11 bases in between. The CDR3 is made up of 13 amino acids. Here the CDR3 reads CASSVALIPEQFF. DNA of the CDR3: TGTGCCAGCAGCGTAGCCCTAATCCCAGAGCAGTTCTTC.

A word on this clone: Other nucleotide sequences from this sample produce the same CDR3. The chain links TRBV9 to TRBJ2-1; D possibly corresponds to TRBD1 (6 bases). CDR1 and CDR2 from the germline V gene are SGDLS and YYNGEE. Trimming took off 4 bases at V and 4 bases at J, with 15 bases between the two ends. The CDR3 is 15 residues long. The CDR3 region has the DNA TGTGCCAGCAGCTCCCGAGAGGGGGTTTACAATGAGCAGTTCTTC. It is translated as CASSSREGVYNEQFF. The complete variable domain, with remaining parts taken from reference TRBV9 and TRBJ2-1, reads DSGVTQTPKHLITATGQRVTLRCSPRSGDLSVYWYQQSLDQGLQFLIQYYNGEERAKGNILERFSAQQFPDLHSELNLSSLELGDSALYFCASSSREGVYNEQFFGPGTRLTVL.

The chain is built from TRBV2 and TRBJ2-7; TRBD2 agrees at 13 bases. CDR3 length: 19 amino acids. Germline assignment: CDR1 SNHLY and CDR2 FYNNEI. After removal of 0 bases from V and 2 bases from J, the junction contained 10 bases not matched to a gene. The CDR3 coding sequence is TGTGCCAGCAGTGAAGCATACGGGACTAGCGGGATCAATCCCTACGAGCAGTACTTC. Residues: CASSEAYGTSGINPYEQYF.